In its sample, the clone carrying this T cell receptor beta chain was seen many times. Antigen specificity is unknown. CDR3 size: 15 residues. The germline CDR1 and CDR2 sequences are SGHTA and FQGNSA. Trimming cost V 5 bases and J 11 bases; bases outside gene matches: 15. In all sorted populations, purity surpassed 98%. The investigators reverse transcribed all of the isolated RNA, so they sequenced expressed TCRB transcripts. Generated by immunoSEQ multiplex PCR, the TCRdb table keeps only in-frame clones and is missing some. The sample consists of about 150,000 clones, 9% to 10% of them appearing once. This entry belongs to a study of beta chain features in type 1 diabetes. Study conclusions and caveats: Equally in patients and controls, shorter templates might have been favored by PCR.

The TCR sequence derives from a young woman in good health. The chain joins TRBV7-2 to TRBJ2-1; 7 bases are a match to TRBD2. Material for sequencing was central memory CD4+ T cells from blood. The CDR3 coding sequence is TGTGCCAGCAGCCCCCGCGGGACTACTGCAATGAAGCAGTTCTTC. This sequence encodes CASSPRGTTAMKQFF.